This T cell receptor beta chain was recorded in a study of blood T cell repertoires in COVID-19. Looking at the study overall: The United States, Italy and Spain provided the acute and convalescent COVID-19 samples. PBMCs, B-cell-depleted T cells, or T cells provided the cDNA or gDNA that made up the material.

The CDR3 consists of 15 residues. The V segment lost 5 bases and the J segment 5 bases; nucleotides outside the gene matches: 6. CDR1 is LNHDA, CDR2 SQIVND, per germline (reference sequence). Original data processing: Quantification of nucleated cells was approximated via reference gene primer amplification. Libraries were prepared by immunoSEQ multiplex PCR; TCRdb keeps only in-frame clonotypes and omits some of them. V and J calls and clone size are those listed in that table; D and trimming were worked out from the DNA. The table shows some 220,000 clones, with 83% occurring only once. Sequencing was carried out using peripheral blood. The TCR sequence derives from a human donor in a cohort sampled during active COVID-19. V gene TRBV19 combines with J gene TRBJ2-5; TRBD2 agrees at 12 bases. The CDR3 DNA reads as TGTGCCAGTAGTGCTAGCGGGGGGGCCGAGGAGACCCAGTACTTC. This codes for CASSASGGAEETQYF.